Below, one T cell receptor (beta chain) is given with its context. It has no known antigen specificity. It has no much larger one-base neighbor in the sample; base qualities were not kept. This specimen comes from a study of chemoradiotherapy in HPV16-positive cancers (dated by TCRdb to about 2022). Concerning the study at large: Candidate HPV-specific T-cell clones and common TCR motifs were defined by functional T-cell assays performed on cells from two HPV16-positive patients. TCR repertoires from under 90 patients with HPV-related cancers were then used to track the candidate HPV-specific TCRs and motifs. The study set out to ask whether T-cell immunity against the HPV oncoproteins E6 and E7 changes over the course of chemoradiotherapy and whether that immunity affects survival.

The cysteine opens and the phenylalanine closes a CDR3 of 13 amino acids. Here the CDR3 DNA is all that survives: 39 bases in frame from base 1. Via the germline V gene (reference sequence), CDR1 is LNHNV and CDR2 YYDKDF. V loses 8 bases, J loses 1 base, and the germline ends lie 6 bases apart. General findings and caveats noted by the study authors: The functional definition of HPV-specific T cells came from only two HPV16-positive patients, and the survival association was reported for HPV16-positive patients. In HPV16-positive patients, expansion of HPV-responsive T cells during chemoradiotherapy was found to be associated with improved recurrence-free survival. Expansion of candidate HPV-specific clones and E7-related TCR motifs was observed in the tumor microenvironment during treatment, whereas no such expansion was observed for non-HPV-specific T cells.

Because repertoires were sampled repeatedly during chemoradiotherapy, clonal expansion in the tumor microenvironment could be followed. The library was built by means of the immunoSEQ multiplex PCR assay. The table comes from immuneACCESS by way of TCRdb, which keeps in-frame sequences with V and J called. Part of the clones is missing from these tables; in studies checked, under half for an unresolved V gene and the rest for unknown reasons. This sample holds 15,000 to 20,000 clones; under 80% were observed only once. The ten top clones hold around 1.4% of the sample. Sampling was performed from a patient who underwent chemoradiotherapy. The sequence joins TRBV15 to TRBJ1-6, with the identity of the D gene unclear. The clonotype comes from a human donor with HPV-associated anogenital cancer. The CDR3 in this case is CATAGSYNSPLHF. DNA sequence: TGTGCCACCGCGGGGTCCTATAATTCACCCCTCCACTTT.